One and the same sample provided the 15 T cell receptor beta chains below, sequenced in a study of beta chain features in type 1 diabetes. Sequenced material consisted of expressed TCRB transcripts (all of the isolated RNA was reverse transcribed). Produced via immunoSEQ multiplex PCR; TCRdb's table is partial and in-frame only. There are 620,000 or so clones in the sample; 15% to 19% occur only once, and about 0.097% lies in the top ten. The sample taken for sequencing was naive CD4+ T cells from blood. These receptors were obtained from a young man in good health.

The chain carries TRBV29-1 and TRBJ2-7, with D maybe TRBD2 (6 bases). Germline assignment: CDR1 SQVTM and CDR2 ANQGSEA. The CDR3 totals 12 residues. Trimming took 7 bases from V and 6 from J, leaving 16 bases between them. Here the CDR3 reads CSGGRQGGEQYF. The CDR3 coding sequence is TGCAGCGGTGGGAGGCAGGGCGGCGAGCAGTACTTC.

The chain employs TRBV4-2 and TRBJ2-7; TRBD2 aligns across 11 bases. V shed 0 bases, J shed 4 bases, and the junction held 5 bases outside the gene matches. There are 16 residues in the CDR3. CDR1 is LGHNA and CDR2 is YNFKEQ in the germline V gene. Here the CDR3 reads CASSQDGLAGGYEQYF. In DNA form, the CDR3 reads TGTGCCAGCAGCCAAGATGGGCTAGCGGGAGGTTACGAGCAGTACTTC.

This rearrangement joins TRBV5-6 to TRBJ2-3, with 12 bases aligning to TRBD2. Trimming cost V 3 bases and J 1 base; bases outside gene matches: 6. The germline V gene encodes CDR1 SGHDT and CDR2 YYEEEE. CDR3 length: 17 amino acids. CDR3 bases: TGTGCCAGCAGCTACCCCGGGACTAGCGGGCGCACAGATACGCAGTATTTT. It codes for CASSYPGTSGRTDTQYF. The whole variable domain, filled in from reference TRBV5-6 and TRBJ2-3, reads DAGVTQSPTHLIKTRGQQVTLRCSPKSGHDTVSWYQQALGQGPQFIFQYYEEEERQRGNFPDRFSGHQFPNYSSELNVNALLLGDSALYLCASSYPGTSGRTDTQYFGPGTRLTVL.

This chain connects TRBV14 to TRBJ2-7; D is possibly TRBD1 (6 bases). Germline assignment: CDR1 SGHDN and CDR2 FVKESK. The CDR3 is 15 amino acids. V lost 1 base and J 4 bases, leaving 14 bases between the germline ends. The CDR3 region is CASSQVGSRGYEQYF. The CDR3 DNA sequence: TGTGCCAGCAGCCAAGTCGGGTCCAGGGGTTACGAGCAGTACTTC.

This clone was seen only a few times. The CDR3 nucleotides are TGTGCCAGCAGTGAAGGAAAAACACCCCTCCACTTT. It codes for CASSEGKTPLHF. V usage is TRBV2 and J usage is TRBJ1-6; D call uncertain. With 1 base removed from V and 11 bases from J, the gap between germline ends came to 6 bases. The CDR3 spans 12 residues. Germline CDR1 and CDR2: SNHLY and FYNNEI.

This clone was found a few times. The chain is built from TRBV7-2 and TRBJ2-5; 8 positions match TRBD2. The CDR3 runs 15 residues. Germline V gives CDR1 SGHTA, CDR2 FQGNSA. Losses at the gene ends were 8 bases for V and 3 bases for J; bases not matched to a gene: 11. This CDR3 reads CASHGGLGVKETQYF. The CDR3 nucleotides are TGTGCCAGCCATGGGGGACTAGGCGTTAAAGAGACCCAGTACTTC.

For the CDR3, the DNA is TGCAGCGTACACCCCCCTAGCGGGGGGGCATACAATGAGCAGTTCTTC. Amino acids: CSVHPPSGGAYNEQFF. The V and J genes are TRBV29-1 and TRBJ2-1, with 12 bases identical to TRBD2. The CDR3 contains 16 residues. The J segment lost 4 bases and the V segment lost 6 bases, leaving 10 bases of the junction unmatched. CDR1 SQVTM and CDR2 ANQGSEA come from the germline V gene.

Only a few counts were recorded for this clone. This rearrangement joins TRBV4-3 to TRBJ1-2; 10 bases map to TRBD1. Germline values: CDR1 LGHNA, CDR2 YSLEER. Unmatched junction bases numbered 5, after V lost 0 bases and J lost 1 base. CDR3 length equals 17 residues. CDR3 nucleotide sequence: TGCGCCAGCAGCCAAGATCCCTGGACAGGGGGTAACTATGGCTACACCTTC. It specifies CASSQDPWTGGNYGYTF.

In regard to this clone: The same CDR3 can be traced to other DNA sequences in this sample. The chain has TRBV27 and TRBJ1-2, with D perhaps TRBD1 (5 bases). With 2 bases removed from V and 5 bases from J, the gap between germline ends came to 9 bases. Per the germline V gene, CDR1 is MNHEY and CDR2 is SMNVEV (reference sequence). This CDR3 has 13 amino acids. As DNA, the CDR3 is TGTGCCAGCAGTTTAAGGGGAGGATATGGCTACACCTTC. This gives the protein CASSLRGGYGYTF.

The genes are TRBV27 and TRBJ2-7; 9 nucleotides match TRBD1. J was trimmed by 0 bases and V by 5 bases; bases with no gene match: 5. Germline CDR1 and CDR2: MNHEY and SMNVEV (reference sequence). The CDR3 extends over 15 amino acids. The CDR3 reads CASSPRQGGSYEQYF. CDR3 coding DNA: TGTGCCAGCAGTCCCCGACAGGGGGGCTCCTACGAGCAGTACTTC.

The chain is built from TRBV19 and TRBJ2-5; D may be TRBD1 (6 bases). V lost 6 bases to trimming and J lost 5 bases, with 19 bases between them. This CDR3 comprises 15 residues. Germline lookup yields CDR1 LNHDA and CDR2 SQIVND (reference sequence). The CDR3 coding sequence is TGTGCCAGTAGCTTACAGGGTATGGTTCGGGAGACCCAGTACTTC. Its translation: CASSLQGMVRETQYF.

This clone has more than one count but fewer than ten. J is TRBJ1-2 and V is TRBV9, with 8 positions matching TRBD1. The germline V gene encodes CDR1 SGDLS and CDR2 YYNGEE. Germline trimming cut 3 bases from V and 4 bases from J; bases unmatched to any gene: 11. CDR3 length: 16 amino acids. The CDR3 region has the DNA TGTGCCAGCAGCGCACATCGACAGGGGTATAGCTATGGCTACACCTTC. Translating it yields CASSAHRQGYSYGYTF.

There are a few counts of this clone. The chain combines TRBV7-2 with TRBJ2-3; 10 bases are a match to TRBD2. This CDR3 contains 17 residues. With V trimmed by 2 bases and J by 5 bases, 10 bases remained unmatched. The germline V gene encodes CDR1 SGHTA and CDR2 FQGNSA. The CDR3, as DNA: TGTGCCAGCAGCTTATTCCCTAGCGGGAGAGGAGAAGATACGCAGTATTTT. Translation gives CASSLFPSGRGEDTQYF.

This CDR3 reads CASKLREPDTQYF. The CDR3 DNA reads TGTGCCAGCAAACTACGGGAGCCAGATACGCAGTATTTT. The chain combines TRBV6-5 with TRBJ2-3, with a weak D call TRBD2 (6 bases). Germline V CDR1 and CDR2: MNHEY, SVGAGI. The CDR3 runs 13 residues. Trimming removed 7 bases at V and 4 bases at J, with 12 bases between.

The V call is TRBV28, the J call TRBJ2-3; 7 bases are shared with TRBD1. Germline V gives CDR1 MDHEN, CDR2 SYDVKM. With V trimmed by 7 bases and J by 2 bases, 9 bases remained unmatched. CDR3 length: 15 amino acids. CDR3 residues: CASTPGGQPTDTQYF. The CDR3 nucleotides read TGTGCCAGCACCCCTGGGGGACAGCCCACAGATACGCAGTATTTT.